This T cell receptor (beta chain) was sequenced in a study of blood T cells in healthy people across ages. The study's findings and limits: Higher naive T cell percentage went strongly together with higher TCR beta diversity.

A second about 7 to 12 cycle PCR used barcoded and J-beta primers. From the 5' RACE reads, TCRdb called clonotypes with MiXCR, one entry per CDR3 protein. The repertoire holds about a million distinct CDR3 sequences, with roughly two fifths as singletons. Total RNA, at least 6 micrograms per sample, was extracted from PBMCs. Remarks on this clonotype: Its specificity is not known.

The CDR3 totals 12 residues. Germline CDR1 and CDR2: LNHDA and SQIVND (reference sequence). V was pared by 7 bases and J by 5 bases, with 11 bases between. The material sequenced was blood. This sequence joins TRBV19 and TRBJ1-2; D ambiguous. The receptor was isolated from a man in his late teens or twenties in good health. CDR3 DNA: TGTGCCAGTAAGGAGACTGCGTATGGCTACACCTTC. Translating gives CASKETAYGYTF.